This entry lists 11 T cell receptor beta chains sequenced from one sample in a study of T cell responses to AZD1222 COVID-19 vaccine. TCRdb's table, derived via immunoSEQ multiplex PCR, lists solely in-frame clones and lacks some. The profile covers about 120,000 clones, with around nine tenths appearing a single time and around 1.7% taken by the ten largest. The sample in question was peripheral blood, obtained on day 0 of AZD1222 vaccination. Receptor source: an adult in good health.

Only one count was recorded for this clone. The rearrangement joins TRBV14 to TRBJ1-2, with no clear D. Germline CDR1 and CDR2: SGHDN and FVKESK. V shed 4 bases and J shed 6 bases, with 9 bases lying between them. CDR3 length equals 12 residues. CDR3: CASSLGLNGYTF. CDR3 in DNA: TGTGCCAGCAGCCTCGGACTGAATGGCTACACCTTC.

V is TRBV6-1 and J is TRBJ2-5; 7 bases are a match to TRBD2. This CDR3 spans 15 amino acids. V shed 2 bases, J shed 5 bases, and the junction held 8 bases outside the gene matches. CDR1 and CDR2 (germline): MNHNS, SASEGT. DNA for the CDR3: TGTGCCAGCAGTGAAATGGGGCGGGAGCTCGAGACCCAGTACTTC. Amino acid sequence: CASSEMGRELETQYF.

The rearrangement links TRBV30 to TRBJ1-1, with TRBD1 as a possible D gene (5 bases). V lost 0 bases to trimming and J lost 8 bases, with 7 bases between them. In germline, CDR1 is GTSNPN, CDR2 SVGIG (reference sequence). The CDR3 spans 11 residues. The CDR3 coding sequence is TGTGCCTGGAGTGTACAGGCCGAAGCTTTCTTT. It specifies CAWSVQAEAFF.

V is TRBV7-9 and J is TRBJ1-2; D unresolved. The germline V gene encodes CDR1 SEHNR and CDR2 FQNEAQ (reference sequence). Trimming stripped 5 bases from V and 2 bases from J, with 9 bases between. This CDR3 is built from 13 residues. For the CDR3, the DNA is TGTGCCAGCAGCCCATCACCAAACTATGGCTACACCTTC. It yields the protein CASSPSPNYGYTF. The variable domain in full, completed from reference TRBV7-9 and TRBJ1-2, reads DTGVSQNPRHKITKRGQNVTFRCDPISEHNRLYWYRQTLGQGPEFLTYFQNEAQLEKSRLLSDRFSAERPKGSFSTLEIQRTEQGDSAMYLCASSPSPNYGYTFGSGTRLTVV.

The rearrangement uses TRBV3-1 (or the pseudogene TRBV3-2) and TRBJ2-1, with unresolved D. CDR1 and CDR2 from the germline V gene are LGHDT and YNNKEL (reference sequence). V dropped 4 bases and J dropped 5 bases, with 6 bases sitting between them. The CDR3 runs to 12 residues. CDR3 sequence (DNA): TGTGCCAGCAGCCTCATTAACAATGAGCAGTTCTTC. This translates into CASSLINNEQFF.

The genes are TRBV30 and TRBJ1-5; D remains unclear. V gave up 2 bases and J gave up 0 bases, with 5 bases separating them. Germline V CDR1 and CDR2: GTSNPN, SVGIG (reference sequence). The CDR3 length is 13 residues. CDR3 bases: TGTGCCTGGAGTCAAGATAGCAATCAGCCCCAGCATTTT. Translated, it gives CAWSQDSNQPQHF.

CDR3 nucleotide sequence: TGTGCCAGCAGCTTAGATCGCGGGTCACCCCTCCACTTT. Its translation is CASSLDRGSPLHF. This chain uses TRBV11-2 with TRBJ1-6; no definite D call. This CDR3 has 13 amino acids. Trimming removed 0 bases at V and 10 bases at J, with 7 bases between. Germline V gene sequence: CDR1 SGHAT, CDR2 FQNNGV.

The chain links TRBV7-9 to TRBJ2-1; the match to TRBD2 covers 8 bases. Germline CDR1 is SEHNR and CDR2 is FQNEAQ (reference sequence). This CDR3 has 15 amino acids. V lost 5 bases, J lost 5 bases, and 8 bases stayed unmatched. CDR3 residues: CASSPLTSAHNEQFF. CDR3 DNA: TGTGCCAGCAGCCCCCTGACTAGCGCCCACAATGAGCAGTTCTTC.

This clone was observed a single time. The chain links TRBV11-1 to TRBJ2-5; the match to TRBD2 covers 7 bases. There are 16 residues in the CDR3. The J segment lost 5 bases and the V segment lost 3 bases, leaving 12 bases of the junction unmatched. Germline CDR1 and CDR2: SGHAT and FQDESV (reference sequence). The CDR3 DNA reads as TGTGCCAGCAGCTTGTATGCGGGGGAAGGTTGGGAGACCCAGTACTTC. Translated: CASSLYAGEGWETQYF. Together with reference TRBV11-1 and TRBJ2-5, the CDR3 gives the full variable domain: EAEVAQSPRYKITEKSQAVAFWCDPISGHATLYWYRQILGQGPELLVQFQDESVVDDSQLPKDRFSAERLKGVDSTLKIQPAELGDSAMYLCASSLYAGEGWETQYFGPGTRLLVL.

The rearrangement uses TRBV9 and TRBJ1-2; 7 bases are shared with TRBD1. CDR1 SGDLS and CDR2 YYNGEE come from the germline V gene. The CDR3 is 14 residues long. With V trimmed by 0 bases and J by 4 bases, 3 bases remained unmatched. The CDR3, as DNA: TGTGCCAGCAGCGTAGATAGGGGGCTCTATGGCTACACCTTC. Protein product: CASSVDRGLYGYTF.

This clone was picked up one time. The V call is TRBV5-1, the J call TRBJ1-4; D remains unclear. Trimming removed 4 bases from V and 3 bases from J, with 16 bases in between. Germline V gene sequence: CDR1 SGHRS, CDR2 YFSETQ. This CDR3 comprises 16 residues. DNA of the CDR3: TGCGCCAGCAGCCAACCATCGGGCAGTCCTAATGAAAAACTGTTTTTT. Translating it yields CASSQPSGSPNEKLFF.